One T cell receptor beta chain is described in this entry. The sample originates from a study of blood T cell repertoires in COVID-19. Study-level information: There were acute and convalescent COVID-19 samples, and they came from the United States, Italy and Spain. Sources were T cells, B-cell-depleted T cells, or PBMCs; the material itself was cDNA or gDNA.

Original processing methods: Reference gene primer amplification yielded estimated nucleated cell counts. Using immunoSEQ multiplex PCR, the repertoire was profiled, and TCRdb retains in-frame clones only, with some absent. The V and J calls and the clone size are those of that table, but D and trimming were determined from the DNA. The sample lists around 400,000 clones; over 75% were seen once. The Seattle site enrolled patients during active infection and followed them longitudinally. Germline values: CDR1 MDHEN, CDR2 SYDVKM. V was cut by 5 bases and J by 3 bases, with 10 bases left in between. This CDR3 is 13 amino acids long.

This chain links TRBV28 with TRBJ1-1; the D is unclear. The receptor comes from a woman aged 25 to 45 with COVID-19, enrolled during active disease. Sequencing was performed on peripheral blood. The CDR3 coding sequence is TGTGCCAGCAGTCCAGTTTTGGACACTGAAGCTTTCTTT. As protein: CASSPVLDTEAFF. The full variable domain, completed using reference TRBV28 and TRBJ1-1, is DVKVTQSSRYLVKRTGEKVFLECVQDMDHENMFWYRQDPGLGLRLIYFSYDVKMKEKGDIPEGYSVSREKKERFSLILESASTNQTSMYLCASSPVLDTEAFFGQGTRLTVV.